The 32 T cell receptor beta chains reported below all come from one sample, sequenced in a study of T cells after yellow fever vaccination. One entry per CDR3 protein results from TCRdb running MiXCR on the 5' RACE reads. The sample has about 310,000 distinct CDR3 sequences, approximately 3.8% seen once; the top ten hold 23%. The sequenced sample was PBMCs, obtained on the day of the yellow fever booster vaccination. The receptors were sampled from a young man who received the YFV17D yellow fever vaccine.

This clonotype came up many times. V gene TRBV28 combines with J gene TRBJ2-3, with 7 bases fitting TRBD1. CDR1 is MDHEN, CDR2 SYDVKM, per germline. Trimming cost V 2 bases and J 0 bases; bases outside gene matches: 2. There are 15 residues in the CDR3. CDR3 DNA: TGTGCCAGCAGTTTAGGGACAGCTAGCACAGATACGCAGTATTTT. It yields the protein CASSLGTASTDTQYF.

This clonotype showed up many times. The chain recombines TRBV28 with TRBJ2-7; 7 nucleotides match TRBD2. CDR1 is MDHEN, CDR2 SYDVKM, per germline. CDR3 length: 16 amino acids. V trimming: 4 bases; J trimming: 5 bases; junction bases outside the gene matches: 14. The DNA of the CDR3 is TGTGCCAGCAGTTCCTTTGGGAGGGTGGCCGCTAACGAGCAGTACGTC. Protein product: CASSSFGRVAANEQYV.

This clonotype was counted a few times. This chain links TRBV14 with TRBJ1-1, with D hard to call. The CDR3 covers 12 residues. Germline V gene lookup returns CDR1 SGHDN and CDR2 FVKESK. Trimming stripped 0 bases from V and 5 bases from J, with 4 bases between. CDR3 in amino acids: CASSQEWTEAFF. CDR3 nucleotide sequence: TGTGCCAGCAGCCAAGAATGGACTGAAGCTTTCTTT.

This clonotype was observed at least ten times. The rearrangement uses TRBV7-2 and TRBJ1-1; possibly TRBD1 for D (5 bases). Deletions cut 3 bases from V and 7 bases from J, with 18 bases between. The CDR3 has 15 amino acids. Germline values: CDR1 SGHTA, CDR2 FQGNSA. CDR3 region: CASSFRVGREHEAFF. The CDR3 DNA reads as TGTGCCAGCAGCTTCCGTGTTGGCAGGGAGCATGAAGCTTTCTTT.

This clonotype appeared many times. V is TRBV4-1 and J is TRBJ2-3; no definite D call. With 1 base removed from V and 0 bases from J, the gap between germline ends came to 11 bases. There are 16 residues in the CDR3. CDR1 and CDR2 from the germline V gene are MGHRA and YSYEKL. The CDR3 here is CASSQVNLVSTDTQYF. The DNA for the CDR3 is TGCGCCAGCAGCCAAGTCAACCTAGTGAGCACAGATACGCAGTATTTT.

There are many counts of this clonotype. The chain carries TRBV20-1 and TRBJ2-1; no firm D call. Germline CDR1 reads DFQATT; CDR2 reads SNEGSKA (reference sequence). The CDR3 sequence is 10 residues long. V was shortened by 2 bases and J by 8 bases, with 4 bases between the two germline ends. This CDR3 reads CSARLHEQFF. CDR3 bases: TGCAGTGCTAGACTCCATGAGCAGTTCTTC.

The chain combines TRBV5-1 with TRBJ1-5; no definite D call. Trimming cost V 1 base and J 5 bases, with 7 bases left between them. The length of the CDR3 is 13 residues. Germline assignment: CDR1 SGHRS and CDR2 YFSETQ. Written as DNA, the CDR3 is TGCGCCAGCAGCTTGCAGGTCGATCAGCCCCAGCATTTT. It specifies CASSLQVDQPQHF. The complete variable domain, with remaining parts taken from reference TRBV5-1 and TRBJ1-5, reads KAGVTQTPRYLIKTRGQQVTLSCSPISGHRSVSWYQQTPGQGLQFLFEYFSETQRNKGNFPGRFSGRQFSNSRSEMNVSTLELGDSALYLCASSLQVDQPQHFGDGTRLSIL.

In this sample, this clonotype turned up many times. The V call is TRBV12-3 or TRBV12-4, the J call TRBJ2-1, with D perhaps TRBD1 (6 bases). The CDR3 has 15 amino acids. Trimming removed 4 bases at V and 4 bases at J, with 14 bases between. Here the CDR3 reads CASSSPRTVYNEQFF. The CDR3 nucleotides read TGTGCCAGCAGTTCCCCCCGGACAGTTTACAATGAGCAGTTCTTC.

This clonotype occurred a few times. The rearrangement links TRBV2 to TRBJ1-6, with D perhaps TRBD1 (5 bases). Trimming stripped 6 bases from V and 15 bases from J, with 15 bases between. This CDR3 has 12 amino acids. Germline lookup yields CDR1 SNHLY and CDR2 FYNNEI. For the CDR3, the DNA is TGTGCCAGCAGGGAACAGGAATTTATCCTCCACTTT. This gives the protein CASREQEFILHF.

This clonotype appeared a few times. The gene calls are TRBV7-9 and TRBJ1-1; D is unclear. The CDR3 has 12 residues. The ends were cut back, 6 bases at V and 3 bases at J, with 8 bases in the middle. Looked up from germline, CDR1 is SEHNR and CDR2 is FQNEAQ (reference sequence). CDR3 residues: CASRPQDTEAFF. In DNA, the CDR3 is TGTGCCAGCAGACCTCAAGACACTGAAGCTTTCTTT.

This clonotype has more than one count but fewer than ten. V and J are TRBV12-3 or TRBV12-4 and TRBJ2-3, with D perhaps TRBD1 (5 bases). This CDR3 spans 12 amino acids. V lost 10 bases, J lost 2 bases, and 10 bases lay in between. The DNA for the CDR3 is TGTGCCACTGGGGCTGACACAGATACGCAGTATTTT. Translation gives CATGADTDTQYF.

There are many counts of this clonotype. CDR3 protein: CSASLGPRYEQYV. As DNA, the CDR3 is TGCAGTGCCTCGCTGGGCCCTAGGTACGAGCAGTACGTC. The chain joins TRBV20-1 to TRBJ2-7; D uncertain. Trimming cost V 6 bases and J 4 bases, with 16 bases left between them. From germline, CDR1 is DFQATT and CDR2 SNEGSKA (reference sequence). The CDR3 extends over 13 amino acids.

This clonotype was observed a handful of times. The V gene is TRBV7-2, the J gene TRBJ2-1, with a weak D call TRBD2 (6 bases). CDR1 is SGHTA and CDR2 is FQGNSA in the germline V gene. Trimming took off 4 bases at V and 9 bases at J, with 13 bases between the two ends. The CDR3 totals 13 residues. In DNA, the CDR3 is TGTGCCAGCAGCTGGGGGGAAGTGGTTGAGCAGTTCTTC. Translation: CASSWGEVVEQFF. Looking up the rest from reference TRBV7-2 and TRBJ2-1 gives the full variable domain: GAGVSQSPSNKVTEKGKDVELRCDPISGHTALYWYRQSLGQGLEFLIYFQGNSAPDKSGLPSDRFSAERTGGSVSTLTIQRTQQEDSAVYLCASSWGEVVEQFFGPGTRLTVL.

This clonotype was seen a handful of times. The gene calls are TRBV21-1 and TRBJ2-7; the D call TRBD1 from the table was never checked on the DNA. TRBV21-1 is shown as a pseudogene. This CDR3 has 12 amino acids. CDR3 nucleotides: TGTGCCAGCAGCTCGACAGGGGGTAGGCAGTACGTC. It codes for CASSSTGGRQYV.

This chain uses TRBV7-9 with TRBJ2-7; tentatively, D is TRBD1 (5 bases). Germline loops: CDR1 SEHNR, CDR2 FQNEAQ (reference sequence). The CDR3 has 13 amino acids. Trimming cost V 5 bases and J 0 bases, with 8 bases left between them. CDR3 nucleotide sequence: TGTGCCAGCAGCAATCAGGGCTCCTACGAGCAGTACTTC. Its translation is CASSNQGSYEQYF.

This clonotype showed up many times. The chain has TRBV5-6 and TRBJ2-5; D is unclear. Germline CDR1 and CDR2: SGHDT and YYEEEE. Between the trimmed V and J ends, which lost 1 base and 4 bases, there was a span of 5 bases. This CDR3 has 12 amino acids. The CDR3 nucleotides are TGTGCCAGCAGCTTGTACCCAGAGACCCAGTACTTC. The encoded protein is CASSLYPETQYF.

The chain has TRBV4-1 and TRBJ2-1; 9 bases fit TRBD2. The germline CDR1 and CDR2 sequences are MGHRA and YSYEKL. CDR3 length equals 15 residues. The V segment lost 4 bases and the J segment 5 bases; nucleotides outside the gene matches: 6. Written as DNA, the CDR3 is TGCGCCAGCAGCCCCGTGGCTAGCGGGAACAATGAGCAGTTCTTC. Translated, it gives CASSPVASGNNEQFF.

This clonotype appeared many times. The V call is TRBV12-3 or TRBV12-4, the J call TRBJ1-2; D remains unclear. The CDR3 spans 13 residues. Trimming took off 6 bases at V and 4 bases at J, with 12 bases between the two ends. The CDR3: CASSSLGSYGYTF. The CDR3 DNA reads as TGTGCCAGCAGCAGCCTGGGATCCTATGGCTACACCTTC.

This CDR3 is CASSFTGHSNTGELFF. Here the CDR3 DNA reads TGTGCCAGCAGTTTTACGGGACATTCGAACACCGGGGAGCTGTTTTTT. The chain carries TRBV12-3 or TRBV12-4 and TRBJ2-2, with D tentatively TRBD1 (6 bases). Trimming took 3 bases from V and 0 from J, leaving 11 bases between them. The CDR3 contains 16 residues.

The V gene is TRBV7-9, the J gene TRBJ1-1; D not resolved. The ends were cut back, 5 bases at V and 3 bases at J, with 13 bases in the middle. The CDR3 is 14 residues long. The germline V gene encodes CDR1 SEHNR and CDR2 FQNEAQ (reference sequence). The CDR3 sequence: CASSASPGYTEAFF. CDR3 coding DNA: TGTGCCAGCAGCGCCTCCCCGGGATACACTGAAGCTTTCTTT.

This clonotype was seen repeatedly, ten times or more. The chain couples TRBV7-2 to TRBJ1-1; 10 positions agree with TRBD1. Unmatched junction bases numbered 0, after V lost 8 bases and J lost 0 bases. From germline, CDR1 is SGHTA and CDR2 FQGNSA. This CDR3 region has 13 residues. The CDR3 loop is CASGQGVNTEAFF. CDR3 nucleotide sequence: TGTGCCAGCGGACAGGGGGTGAACACTGAAGCTTTCTTT.

This clonotype has a handful of counts. V and J are TRBV4-1 and TRBJ2-5, with D hard to call. The V end lost 0 bases, the J end lost 1 base, and 6 bases lay between the germline ends. This CDR3 has 14 residues. The germline CDR1 and CDR2 sequences are MGHRA and YSYEKL. Here the CDR3 DNA reads TGCGCCAGCAGCCAAGACAGACCCCAAGAGACCCAGTACTTC. This codes for CASSQDRPQETQYF.

The genes are TRBV4-3 and TRBJ2-7, with a possible D match to TRBD2 (5 bases). Germline CDR1 and CDR2: LGHNA and YSLEER. V gave up 3 bases and J gave up 1 base, with 19 bases separating them. The CDR3 loop spans 17 amino acids. For the CDR3, the DNA is TGCGCCAGCAGCCAGAGGAGGCCGCGCCTAGATTCCTACGAGCAGTACGTC. The encoded protein is CASSQRRPRLDSYEQYV.

This clonotype was counted ten times or more. This chain joins TRBV5-1 and TRBJ1-6, with 9 positions matching TRBD1. The CDR3 extends over 15 amino acids. V dropped 3 bases and J dropped 10; count of bases not matched to a gene: 8. In germline, CDR1 is SGHRS, CDR2 YFSETQ. The CDR3 here is CASSWGDRAASPLHF. In DNA form, the CDR3 reads TGCGCCAGCAGCTGGGGGGACAGGGCCGCGTCACCCCTCCACTTT.

The chain combines TRBV6-2 or TRBV6-3 with TRBJ2-6; 8 bases are a match to TRBD1. V lost 4 bases and J lost 4; bases outside the gene matches: 12. CDR3 length: 18 residues. The germline CDR1 and CDR2 sequences are MNHEY and SVGEGT. The CDR3, as DNA: TGTGCCAGCAGTTGGCGCACAGGGGGACGACTCGGGGCCAACGTCCTGACTTTC. Protein: CASSWRTGGRLGANVLTF.

This chain uses TRBV3-1 with TRBJ1-2; D might be TRBD1 (5 bases). The V end lost 4 bases, the J end lost 7 bases, and 13 bases lay between the germline ends. Germline-derived CDR1 and CDR2 are LGHDT and YNNKEL (reference sequence). CDR3 length equals 13 residues. As DNA, the CDR3 is TGTGCCAGCAGCCGGGACCACGGTGGTGGCTACACCTTC. Its protein product is CASSRDHGGGYTF.

Points on this clonotype: A much more abundant neighbour one base away suggests this may be a read error. The gene calls are TRBV7-9 and TRBJ1-4; no reliable D call. The CDR3 contains 15 residues. From germline, CDR1 is SEHNR and CDR2 FQNEAQ (reference sequence). CDR3 residues: CANSLPPGANEKLFF. The CDR3 DNA sequence: TGTGCCAACAGCTTACCGCCCGGGGCTAATGAAAAACTGTTTTTT.

This clonotype was observed a handful of times. This chain connects TRBV5-1 to TRBJ2-1, with 10 bases aligning to TRBD2. CDR3 length: 16 residues. Germline V gene lookup returns CDR1 SGHRS and CDR2 YFSETQ. V dropped 4 bases and J dropped 4; count of bases not matched to a gene: 8. The CDR3 sequence is CASSRRLAGEYNEQFF. CDR3 in DNA: TGCGCCAGCAGCAGAAGACTAGCGGGTGAATACAATGAGCAGTTCTTC.

This clonotype showed up many times. The rearrangement uses TRBV29-1 and TRBJ2-1; tentatively, D is TRBD1 or TRBD2 (6 bases each). This CDR3 is built from 12 residues. The V end lost 2 bases, the J end lost 7 bases, and 9 bases lay between the germline ends. Germline V gives CDR1 SQVTM, CDR2 ANQGSEA. Here the CDR3 DNA reads TGCAGCGTTGAAAGGAGGGGGAATGAGCAGTTCTTC. Amino acids: CSVERRGNEQFF.

This clonotype was observed many times. V and J are TRBV7-2 and TRBJ2-2; the D gene could be TRBD1 or TRBD2 (6 bases each). Germline lookup yields CDR1 SGHTA and CDR2 FQGNSA. The length of the CDR3 is 16 residues. Trimming removed 2 bases at V and 4 bases at J, with 14 bases between. The CDR3 DNA sequence: TGTGCCAGCAGCTTATATCGGGGGCGGGGCACCGGGGAGCTGTTTTTT. Translation: CASSLYRGRGTGELFF.

This clonotype has ten or more counts. This chain joins TRBV5-6 and TRBJ1-1; D is perhaps TRBD1 (5 bases). Germline CDR1 reads SGHDT; CDR2 reads YYEEEE. CDR3 length: 16 residues. Trimming shortened V by 0 bases and J by 1 base, and 13 bases separated the two germline ends. CDR3 nucleotide sequence: TGTGCCAGCAGCTTGGGCGGCAGGGTGCGGAACACTGAAGCTTTCTTT. Protein: CASSLGGRVRNTEAFF. Based on the CDR3 plus reference TRBV5-6 and TRBJ1-1, the full variable domain is DAGVTQSPTHLIKTRGQQVTLRCSPKSGHDTVSWYQQALGQGPQFIFQYYEEEERQRGNFPDRFSGHQFPNYSSELNVNALLLGDSALYLCASSLGGRVRNTEAFFGQGTRLTVV.

This clonotype has a handful of counts. This chain links TRBV24-1 with TRBJ2-2; the match to TRBD1 covers 7 bases. Germline V gene data show CDR1 as KGHDR and CDR2 as SFDVKD. V trimming: 9 bases; J trimming: 2 bases; junction bases outside the gene matches: 14. The CDR3 totals 17 residues. CDR3 DNA sequence: TGTGCCACCCAGTGGGATTTGACAGGGCCCAACACCGGGGAGCTGTTTTTT. This encodes CATQWDLTGPNTGELFF.